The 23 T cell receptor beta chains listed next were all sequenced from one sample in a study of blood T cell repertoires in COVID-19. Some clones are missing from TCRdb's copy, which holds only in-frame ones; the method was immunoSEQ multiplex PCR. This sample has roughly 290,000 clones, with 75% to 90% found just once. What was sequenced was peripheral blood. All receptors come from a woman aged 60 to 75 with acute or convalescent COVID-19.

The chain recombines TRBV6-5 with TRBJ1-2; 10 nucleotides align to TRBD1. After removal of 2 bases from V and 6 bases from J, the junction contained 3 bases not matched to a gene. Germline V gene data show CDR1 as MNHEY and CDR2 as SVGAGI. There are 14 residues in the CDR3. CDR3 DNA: TGTGCCAGCAGTTACGAGGGGACAGGGGATGGCTACACCTTC. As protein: CASSYEGTGDGYTF.

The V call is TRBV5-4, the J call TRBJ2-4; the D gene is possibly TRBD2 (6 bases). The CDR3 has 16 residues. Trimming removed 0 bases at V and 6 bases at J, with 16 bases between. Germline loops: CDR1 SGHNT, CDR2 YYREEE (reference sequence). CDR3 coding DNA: TGTGCCAGCAGCTTGGAAGGCCTTACGGGAGTAAACATTCAGTACTTC. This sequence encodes CASSLEGLTGVNIQYF.

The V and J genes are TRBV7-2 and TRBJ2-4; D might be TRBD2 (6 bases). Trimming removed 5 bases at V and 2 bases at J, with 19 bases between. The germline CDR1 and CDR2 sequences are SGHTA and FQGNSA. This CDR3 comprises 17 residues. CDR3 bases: TGTGCCAGCAGCCCAAGGGGCCTGCGGGAATCCAAAAACATTCAGTACTTC. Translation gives CASSPRGLRESKNIQYF.

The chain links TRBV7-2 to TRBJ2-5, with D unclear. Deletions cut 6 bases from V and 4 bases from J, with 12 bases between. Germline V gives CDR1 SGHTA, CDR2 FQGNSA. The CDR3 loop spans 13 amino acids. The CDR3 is CASSLGRRETQYF. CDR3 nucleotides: TGTGCCAGCAGTTTGGGCCGCAGAGAGACCCAGTACTTC.

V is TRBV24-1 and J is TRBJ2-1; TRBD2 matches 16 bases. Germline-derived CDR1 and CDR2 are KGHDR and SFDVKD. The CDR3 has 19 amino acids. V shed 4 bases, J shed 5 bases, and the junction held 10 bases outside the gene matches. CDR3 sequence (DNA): TGTGCCACCAGTGACCCAACCGGGACTAGCGGGAGGGCCGACAATGAGCAGTTCTTC. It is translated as CATSDPTGTSGRADNEQFF.

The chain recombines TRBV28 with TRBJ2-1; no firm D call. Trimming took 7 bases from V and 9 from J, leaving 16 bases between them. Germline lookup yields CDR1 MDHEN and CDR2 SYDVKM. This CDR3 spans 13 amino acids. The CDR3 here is CASTLAQAPEQFF. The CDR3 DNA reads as TGTGCCAGCACGCTCGCTCAGGCACCTGAGCAGTTCTTC.

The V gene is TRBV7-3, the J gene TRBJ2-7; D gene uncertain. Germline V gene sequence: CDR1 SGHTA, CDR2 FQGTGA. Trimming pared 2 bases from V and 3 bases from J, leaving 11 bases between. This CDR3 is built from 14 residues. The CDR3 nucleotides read TGTGCCAGCAGCTTAGCCTCATCTAGCTACGAGCAGTACTTC. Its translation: CASSLASSSYEQYF.

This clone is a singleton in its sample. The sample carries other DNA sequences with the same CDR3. The CDR3: CSVGAENQPQHF. The CDR3 DNA reads as TGCAGCGTGGGGGCAGAGAATCAGCCCCAGCATTTT. This chain joins TRBV29-1 and TRBJ1-5, with D possibly being TRBD1 (6 bases). The CDR3 has 12 residues. Germline CDR1 SQVTM, CDR2 ANQGSEA. V was cut by 6 bases and J by 4 bases, with 10 bases left in between. Full variable domain (rest looked up from reference TRBV29-1 and TRBJ1-5): SAVISQKPSRDICQRGTSLTIQCQVDSQVTMMFWYRQQPGQSLTLIATANQGSEATYESGFVIDKFPISRPNLTFSTLTVSNMSPEDSSIYLCSVGAENQPQHFGDGTRLSIL.

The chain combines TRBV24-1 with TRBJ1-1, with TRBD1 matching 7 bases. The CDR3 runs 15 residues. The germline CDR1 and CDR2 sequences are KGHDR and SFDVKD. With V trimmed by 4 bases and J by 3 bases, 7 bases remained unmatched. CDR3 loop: CATSDPRGADTEAFF. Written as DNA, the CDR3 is TGTGCCACCAGTGACCCCAGGGGGGCTGACACTGAAGCTTTCTTT.

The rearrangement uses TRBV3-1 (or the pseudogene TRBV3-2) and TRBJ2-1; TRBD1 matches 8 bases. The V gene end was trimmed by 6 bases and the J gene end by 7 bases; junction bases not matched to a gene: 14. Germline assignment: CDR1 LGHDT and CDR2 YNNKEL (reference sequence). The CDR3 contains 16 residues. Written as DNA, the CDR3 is TGTGCCAGCAGTCCTGTGATGGGACAGGCAACGAATGAGCAGTTCTTC. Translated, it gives CASSPVMGQATNEQFF.

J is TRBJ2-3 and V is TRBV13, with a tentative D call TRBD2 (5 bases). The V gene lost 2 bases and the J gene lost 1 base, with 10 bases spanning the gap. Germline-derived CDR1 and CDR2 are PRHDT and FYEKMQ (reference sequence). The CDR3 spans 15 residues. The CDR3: CASSLRGARTDTQYF. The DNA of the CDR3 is TGTGCCAGCAGCTTACGGGGTGCTCGCACAGATACGCAGTATTTT.

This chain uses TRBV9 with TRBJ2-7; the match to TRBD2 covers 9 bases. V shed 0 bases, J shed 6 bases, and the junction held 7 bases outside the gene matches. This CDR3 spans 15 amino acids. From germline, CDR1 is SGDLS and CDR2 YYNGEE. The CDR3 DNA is TGTGCCAGCAGCGTAGGCGGCGGGAGGGCCGGCGAGCAGTACTTC. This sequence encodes CASSVGGGRAGEQYF.

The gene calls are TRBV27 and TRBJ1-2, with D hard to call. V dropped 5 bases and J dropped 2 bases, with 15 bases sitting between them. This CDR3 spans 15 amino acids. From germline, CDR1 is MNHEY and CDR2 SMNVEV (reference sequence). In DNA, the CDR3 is TGTGCCAGCAGTATGAGGGCAGGAGTAAACTATGGCTACACCTTC. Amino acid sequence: CASSMRAGVNYGYTF.

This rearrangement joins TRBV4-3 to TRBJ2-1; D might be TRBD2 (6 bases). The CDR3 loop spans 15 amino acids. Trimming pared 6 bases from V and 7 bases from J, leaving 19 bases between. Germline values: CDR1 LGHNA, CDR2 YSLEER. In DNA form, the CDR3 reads TGCGCCAGCAGTTGGCAGGGAGGTCTAAGGAATGAGCAGTTCTTC. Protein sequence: CASSWQGGLRNEQFF.

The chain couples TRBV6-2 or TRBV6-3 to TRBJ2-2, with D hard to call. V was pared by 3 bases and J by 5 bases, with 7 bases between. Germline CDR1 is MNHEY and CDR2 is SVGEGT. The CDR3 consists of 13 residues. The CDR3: CASSYARTGELFF. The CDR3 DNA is TGTGCCAGCAGTTATGCTCGGACCGGGGAGCTGTTTTTT.

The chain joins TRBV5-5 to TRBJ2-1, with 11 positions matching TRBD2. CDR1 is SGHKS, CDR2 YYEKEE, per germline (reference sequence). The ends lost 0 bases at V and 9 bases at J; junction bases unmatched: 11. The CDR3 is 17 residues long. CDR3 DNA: TGTGCCAGCAGCTTGGCTACCGTCCCGGGACTAGCGGTTGAGCAGTTCTTC. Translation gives CASSLATVPGLAVEQFF.

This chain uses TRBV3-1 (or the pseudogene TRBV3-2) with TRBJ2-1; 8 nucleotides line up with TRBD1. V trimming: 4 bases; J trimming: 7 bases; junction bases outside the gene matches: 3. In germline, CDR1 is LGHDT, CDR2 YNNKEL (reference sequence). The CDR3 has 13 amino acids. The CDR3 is CASSRTGGNEQFF. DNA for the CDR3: TGTGCCAGCAGCCGAACAGGGGGGAATGAGCAGTTCTTC.

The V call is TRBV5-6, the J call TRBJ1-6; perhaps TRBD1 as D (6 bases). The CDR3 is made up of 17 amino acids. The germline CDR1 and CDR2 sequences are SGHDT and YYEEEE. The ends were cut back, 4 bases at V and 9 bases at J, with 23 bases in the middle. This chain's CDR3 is CASSGGWGLATGSPLHF. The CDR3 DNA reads TGTGCCAGCAGCGGTGGGTGGGGGCTAGCCACAGGTTCACCCCTCCACTTT. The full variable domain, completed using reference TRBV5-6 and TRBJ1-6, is DAGVTQSPTHLIKTRGQQVTLRCSPKSGHDTVSWYQQALGQGPQFIFQYYEEEERQRGNFPDRFSGHQFPNYSSELNVNALLLGDSALYLCASSGGWGLATGSPLHFGNGTRLTVT.

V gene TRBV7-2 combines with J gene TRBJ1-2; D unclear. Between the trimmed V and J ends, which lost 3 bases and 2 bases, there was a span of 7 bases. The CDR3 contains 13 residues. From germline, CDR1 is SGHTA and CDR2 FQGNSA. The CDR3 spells CASSFAQNYGYTF. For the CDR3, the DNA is TGTGCCAGCAGCTTTGCACAGAACTATGGCTACACCTTC.

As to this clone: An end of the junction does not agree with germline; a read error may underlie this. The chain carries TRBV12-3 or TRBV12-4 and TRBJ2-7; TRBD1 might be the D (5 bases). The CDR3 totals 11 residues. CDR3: CASSLNRFITF. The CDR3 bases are TGTGCCAGCAGTTTGAACAGGTTTATCACCTTC.

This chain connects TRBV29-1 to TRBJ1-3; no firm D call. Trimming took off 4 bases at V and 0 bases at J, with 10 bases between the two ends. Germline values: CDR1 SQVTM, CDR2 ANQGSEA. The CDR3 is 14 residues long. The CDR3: CSVATAGSGNTIYF. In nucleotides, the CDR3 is TGCAGCGTTGCCACTGCTGGCTCTGGAAACACCATATATTTT. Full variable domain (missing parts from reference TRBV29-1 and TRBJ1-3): SAVISQKPSRDICQRGTSLTIQCQVDSQVTMMFWYRQQPGQSLTLIATANQGSEATYESGFVIDKFPISRPNLTFSTLTVSNMSPEDSSIYLCSVATAGSGNTIYFGEGSWLTVV.

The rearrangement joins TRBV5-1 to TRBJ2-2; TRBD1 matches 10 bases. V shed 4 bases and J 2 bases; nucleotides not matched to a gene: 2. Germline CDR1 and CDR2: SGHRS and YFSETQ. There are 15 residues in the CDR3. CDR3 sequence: CASSPTGGNTGELFF. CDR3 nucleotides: TGCGCCAGCAGCCCGACAGGGGGCAACACCGGGGAGCTGTTTTTT.

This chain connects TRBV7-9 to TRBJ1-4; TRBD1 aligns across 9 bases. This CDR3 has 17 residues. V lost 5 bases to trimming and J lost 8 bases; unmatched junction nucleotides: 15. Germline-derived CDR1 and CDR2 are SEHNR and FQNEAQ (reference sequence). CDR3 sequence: CASSPSFWDRVSEKLFF. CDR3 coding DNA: TGTGCCAGCAGCCCATCCTTCTGGGACAGGGTTTCCGAAAAACTGTTTTTT.